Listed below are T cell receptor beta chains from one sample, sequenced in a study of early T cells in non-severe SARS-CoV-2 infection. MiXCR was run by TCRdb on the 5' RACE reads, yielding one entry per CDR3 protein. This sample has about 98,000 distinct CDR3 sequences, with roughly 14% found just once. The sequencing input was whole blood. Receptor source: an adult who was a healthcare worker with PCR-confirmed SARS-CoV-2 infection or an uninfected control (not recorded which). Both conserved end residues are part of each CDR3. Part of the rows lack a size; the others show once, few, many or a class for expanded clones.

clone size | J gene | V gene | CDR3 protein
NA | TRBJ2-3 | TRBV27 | CASSLRTGGTDTQYF
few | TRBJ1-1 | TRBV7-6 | CASSSPGNTEVFF
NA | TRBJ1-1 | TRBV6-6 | CASSPAGIDTEAFF
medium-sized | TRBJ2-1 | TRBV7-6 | CASSLSELYNEQFF
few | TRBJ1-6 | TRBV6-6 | CASSYSQTNSPLHF
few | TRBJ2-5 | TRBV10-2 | CASSDPTGRYGETQYF
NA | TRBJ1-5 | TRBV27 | CASSLGGMGQPQHF
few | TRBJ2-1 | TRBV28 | CASSLGQLFF
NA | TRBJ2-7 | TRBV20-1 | CSVWGSGGFYEQYF
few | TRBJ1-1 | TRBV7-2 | CASSSRDRGVTEAFF
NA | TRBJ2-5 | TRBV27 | CASSPSRQVQETQYF
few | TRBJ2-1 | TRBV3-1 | CASSHRGPGLAGGDSYNEQFF
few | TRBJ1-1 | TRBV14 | CASSSLGAAFF
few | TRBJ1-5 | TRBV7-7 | CASSLGLQYEPNQPQHF
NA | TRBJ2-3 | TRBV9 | CASSTIEGTDTQYF
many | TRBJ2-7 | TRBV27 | CASSLGSSGTSEQYF
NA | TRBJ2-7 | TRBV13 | CASSFLAGGDEQYF
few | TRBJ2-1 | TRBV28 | CASSLYRPEQFF
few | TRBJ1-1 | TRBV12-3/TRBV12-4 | CASSWDRENTEAFF
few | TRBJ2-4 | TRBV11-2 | CASSLDRASPIQYF
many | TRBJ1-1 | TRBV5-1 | CASSVTGPNTEAFF
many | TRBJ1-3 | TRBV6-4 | CASSALAGAGNTIYF
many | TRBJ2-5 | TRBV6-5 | CASRFGQTQYF
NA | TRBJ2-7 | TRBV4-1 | CASSPNRGPYEQYF
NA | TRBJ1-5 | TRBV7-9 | CASSQGGLRQPQHF
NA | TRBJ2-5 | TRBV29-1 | CSVSGASQQETQYF
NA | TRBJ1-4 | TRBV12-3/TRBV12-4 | CASCVVTNEKLFF
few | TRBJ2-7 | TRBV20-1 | CSAPLPLAGSYEQYF
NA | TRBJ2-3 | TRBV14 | CASSQDSGRRLLTSTDTQYF
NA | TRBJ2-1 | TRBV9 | CASSVDIAGGSNEQFF
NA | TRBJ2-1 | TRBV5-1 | CASRRTGQGAREQFF
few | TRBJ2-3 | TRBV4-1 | CASTNAGSGTQYF
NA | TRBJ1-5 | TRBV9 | CASSVEAQPGGDQPQHF
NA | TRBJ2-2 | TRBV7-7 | CASSPLTLGELFF
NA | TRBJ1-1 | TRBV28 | CASLTVNTEAFF
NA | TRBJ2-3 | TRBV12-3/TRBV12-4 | CASRLGHSTDTQYF
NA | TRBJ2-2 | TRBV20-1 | CSARSETGANTGELFF
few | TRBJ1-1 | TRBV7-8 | CASRAHGTADAEAFF
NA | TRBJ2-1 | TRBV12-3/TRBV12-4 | CASSLGPGNEQFF
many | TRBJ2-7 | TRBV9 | CASSSPDSPYEQYF
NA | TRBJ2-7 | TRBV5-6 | CASSLGQNTYEQYF
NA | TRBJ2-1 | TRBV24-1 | CATGEGGADNEQFF
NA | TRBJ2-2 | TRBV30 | CAWTGFLAGELFF
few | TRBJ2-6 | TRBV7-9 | CASSSTLSSGANVLTF
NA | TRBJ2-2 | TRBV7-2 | CASSRVFSGELFF